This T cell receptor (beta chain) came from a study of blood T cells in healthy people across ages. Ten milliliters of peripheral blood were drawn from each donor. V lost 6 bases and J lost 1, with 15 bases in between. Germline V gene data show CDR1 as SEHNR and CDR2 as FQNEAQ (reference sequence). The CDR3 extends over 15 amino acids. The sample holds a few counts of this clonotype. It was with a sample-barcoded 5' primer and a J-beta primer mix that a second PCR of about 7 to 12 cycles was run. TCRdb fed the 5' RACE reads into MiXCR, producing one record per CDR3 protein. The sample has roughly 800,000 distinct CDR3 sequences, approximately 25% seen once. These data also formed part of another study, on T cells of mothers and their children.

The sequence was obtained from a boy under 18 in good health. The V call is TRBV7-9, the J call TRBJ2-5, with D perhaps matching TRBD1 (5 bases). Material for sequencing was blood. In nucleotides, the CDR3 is TGTGCCAGCAGTCATATACAGGATCTCCAAGAGACCCAGTACTTC. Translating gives CASSHIQDLQETQYF.